The 27 T cell receptor beta chains given below trace back to one sample, sequenced in a study of T-cell reconstitution after alpha-beta-depleted transplantation in children. A TCRbeta library incorporating unique molecular identifiers was prepared. TCRdb passed the PCR reads through MiXCR, listing each CDR3 protein once. The table includes around 200,000 distinct CDR3 sequences, approximately 8% detected once. The sample was PBMCs, mostly from graft donor cells, taken 360 days after TCRalphabeta/CD19-depleted stem cell transplant. All receptors come from a male patient aged 2-15 years who had a stem cell transplant for acute myeloid leukemia, so the T cells may come from the graft donor.

There are many counts of this clonotype. CDR3 sequence reads: CASSPRDSVYEQYF. The CDR3 DNA reads TGTGCCAGCTCACCACGGGACAGCGTATACGAGCAGTACTTC. The chain couples TRBV18 to TRBJ2-7, with 7 nucleotides matching TRBD1. This CDR3 comprises 14 residues. Trimming removed 1 base from V and 4 bases from J; junction bases left unmatched: 4. Germline V CDR1 and CDR2: KGHSH, LQKENI.

This clonotype was seen repeatedly, ten times or more. This chain uses TRBV6-2 or TRBV6-3 with TRBJ1-5; D possibly corresponds to TRBD1 (5 bases). V was trimmed by 0 bases and J by 1 base, leaving 16 bases between them. Germline CDR1 MNHEY, CDR2 SVGEGT. The CDR3 sequence is 18 residues long. The CDR3 sequence: CASSYSVGTDKSNQPQHF. CDR3 in DNA: TGTGCCAGCAGTTACTCAGTTGGGACCGACAAAAGCAATCAGCCCCAGCATTTT.

This clonotype was detected a few times. The rearrangement links TRBV11-2 to TRBJ2-3, with D possibly being TRBD2 (6 bases). CDR3 size: 14 residues. Germline V gene lookup returns CDR1 SGHAT and CDR2 FQNNGV. The V and J ends lost 0 bases and 5 bases respectively, with 9 bases between them. CDR3 nucleotides: TGTGCCAGCAGCTTAGATCCGGGGGTAGATACGCAGTATTTT. It specifies CASSLDPGVDTQYF. Drawing the rest from reference TRBV11-2 and TRBJ2-3, the complete variable domain is EAGVAQSPRYKIIEKRQSVAFWCNPISGHATLYWYQQILGQGPKLLIQFQNNGVVDDSQLPKDRFSAERLKGVDSTLKIQPAKLEDSAVYLCASSLDPGVDTQYFGPGTRLTVL.

This clonotype was detected only a few times. The J gene is TRBJ2-4, the V gene TRBV29-1, with TRBD1 as a possible D gene (6 bases). CDR3 size: 21 residues. Deletions cut 6 bases from V and 4 bases from J, with 37 bases between. Germline V gene lookup returns CDR1 SQVTM and CDR2 ANQGSEA. CDR3: CSVAGLIPVLGQKGQKNIQYF. The CDR3 DNA reads TGCAGCGTGGCCGGGTTAATTCCCGTTTTAGGACAAAAGGGACAAAAAAACATTCAGTACTTC.

This clonotype was detected ten times or more. This sequence joins TRBV14 and TRBJ2-1; 7 bases line up with TRBD1. Per the germline V gene, CDR1 is SGHDN and CDR2 is FVKESK. J was trimmed by 4 bases and V by 5 bases; bases with no gene match: 8. This CDR3 has 15 residues. CDR3 sequence: CASSSRTGTYNEQFF. The DNA for the CDR3 is TGTGCCAGCAGCTCCCGGACAGGAACTTACAATGAGCAGTTCTTC.

This clonotype was recorded many times. CDR3: CSAKLAGVYEQYF. CDR3 DNA sequence: TGCAGTGCAAAACTAGCGGGAGTTTACGAGCAGTACTTC. J is TRBJ2-7 and V is TRBV20-1, with TRBD2 identical over 11 bases. V trimming: 6 bases; J trimming: 4 bases; junction bases outside the gene matches: 5. The CDR3 spans 13 residues. The germline V gene has CDR1 DFQATT and CDR2 SNEGSKA (reference sequence).

This clonotype has ten or more counts. This chain links TRBV5-1 with TRBJ2-7, with unresolved D. Germline CDR1 SGHRS, CDR2 YFSETQ. V lost 4 bases to trimming and J lost 3 bases, with 14 bases between them. The CDR3 runs 14 residues. CDR3 protein: CASSPPKRGYEQYF. The CDR3 nucleotides are TGCGCCAGCAGCCCCCCAAAGCGAGGCTACGAGCAGTACTTC.

The chain employs TRBV5-1 and TRBJ1-3; no clear D gene. Germline V gene lookup returns CDR1 SGHRS and CDR2 YFSETQ. Trimming shortened V by 0 bases and J by 7 bases, and 8 bases separated the two germline ends. There are 13 residues in the CDR3. The CDR3 reads CASSLGTANTIYF. DNA for the CDR3: TGCGCCAGCAGCTTGGGAACAGCGAACACCATATATTTT.

V gene TRBV15 combines with J gene TRBJ1-1; D is uncertain. V lost 1 base, J lost 4 bases, and 13 bases lay in between. CDR1 and CDR2 from the germline V gene are LNHNV and YYDKDF (reference sequence). The CDR3 has 15 amino acids. As DNA, the CDR3 is TGTGCCACCAGCAGAGGTGGGGTCCGCGTCACTGAAGCTTTCTTT. Translation: CATSRGGVRVTEAFF. Based on the CDR3 plus reference TRBV15 and TRBJ1-1, the full variable domain is DAMVIQNPRYQVTQFGKPVTLSCSQTLNHNVMYWYQQKSSQAPKLLFHYYDKDFNNEADTPDNFQSRRPNTSFCFLDIRSPGLGDTAMYLCATSRGGVRVTEAFFGQGTRLTVV.

This clonotype was detected many times. The chain links TRBV20-1 to TRBJ2-5, with D perhaps TRBD1 (5 bases). Deletions cut 0 bases from V and 5 bases from J, with 16 bases between. CDR3 length equals 15 residues. Germline loops: CDR1 DFQATT, CDR2 SNEGSKA (reference sequence). This CDR3 reads CSARDPGKGWETQYF. The CDR3 DNA follows: TGCAGTGCTAGAGATCCAGGGAAGGGTTGGGAGACCCAGTACTTC.

This clonotype was detected only a few times. This rearrangement joins TRBV7-8 to TRBJ2-3; maybe TRBD2 (6 bases). The CDR3 runs 15 residues. In germline, CDR1 is SGHVS, CDR2 FQNEAQ. The V gene lost 1 base and the J gene lost 7 bases, with 15 bases spanning the gap. The CDR3 nucleotides are TGTGCCAGCAGCTTAGGAATTGAGGGGAGGAATACGCAGTATTTT. It is translated as CASSLGIEGRNTQYF. The full variable domain, in which reference TRBV7-8 and TRBJ2-3 provide the parts outside the CDR3, is GAGVSQSPRYKVAKRGQDVALRCDPISGHVSLFWYQQALGQGPEFLTYFQNEAQLDKSGLPSDRFFAERPEGSVSTLKIQRTQQEDSAVYLCASSLGIEGRNTQYFGPGTRLTVL.

Regarding this clonotype: Mismatch with germline at one junction end may stem from a read error. The chain employs TRBV5-1 and TRBJ2-4; 8 nucleotides align to TRBD1. The germline CDR1 and CDR2 sequences are SGHRS and YFSETQ. The CDR3 sequence is 14 residues long. CDR3 DNA: TGCGCCAGCAGCCTCTGGACAGGGAACAACATTCGGTACTTC. Translating it yields CASSLWTGNNIRYF.

The table lists this clonotype with many counts. The V call is TRBV13, the J call TRBJ2-1, with 7 bases that match TRBD1. CDR3 length equals 14 residues. Trimming cost V 5 bases and J 4 bases; bases outside gene matches: 5. Germline CDR1 PRHDT, CDR2 FYEKMQ (reference sequence). The CDR3 spells CASSHDREYNEQFF. CDR3 coding DNA: TGTGCCAGCAGCCACGACAGGGAATACAATGAGCAGTTCTTC.

This clonotype was recorded at least ten times. The V and J genes are TRBV12-3 or TRBV12-4 and TRBJ2-1; D is perhaps TRBD2 (5 bases). V was trimmed by 2 bases and J by 7 bases, leaving 9 bases between them. The CDR3 has 13 residues. This chain's CDR3 is CASSLMGENEQFF. The CDR3, as DNA: TGTGCCAGCAGTTTAATGGGAGAGAATGAGCAGTTCTTC.

In its sample, this clonotype was seen many times. The gene calls are TRBV29-1 and TRBJ2-3; weak D call: TRBD2 (6 bases). The CDR3 loop spans 14 amino acids. V was clipped by 5 bases and J by 1 base, with 13 bases between them. The germline V gene encodes CDR1 SQVTM and CDR2 ANQGSEA. The CDR3 DNA follows: TGCAGCGTTCGGATGGGACTCGGCACAGATACGCAGTATTTT. Its protein is CSVRMGLGTDTQYF.

This sequence joins TRBV12-3 or TRBV12-4 and TRBJ2-7; the match to TRBD2 covers 7 bases. V dropped 6 bases and J dropped 8; count of bases not matched to a gene: 7. The CDR3 has 12 amino acids. CDR3 loop: CASSAGESQQYF. The CDR3 nucleotides are TGTGCCAGCAGCGCGGGAGAGAGTCAGCAGTACTTC.

This clonotype was found many times. This rearrangement joins TRBV27 to TRBJ2-5, with 8 bases identical to TRBD1. Germline CDR1 MNHEY, CDR2 SMNVEV (reference sequence). Trimming cost V 0 bases and J 2 bases; bases outside gene matches: 8. The CDR3 spans 17 residues. The CDR3 DNA sequence: TGTGCCAGCAGTTTATCGAGGATCGGGACAGGTCAAGAGACCCAGTACTTC. Its protein is CASSLSRIGTGQETQYF.

There are many counts of this clonotype. V gene TRBV4-2 combines with J gene TRBJ2-3; 7 nucleotides line up with TRBD2. This CDR3 region has 15 residues. The V and J ends lost 1 base and 2 bases, in that order; junction bases with no gene match: 3. CDR1 and CDR2 (germline): LGHNA, YNFKEQ. The DNA of the CDR3 is TGTGCCAGCAGCCAAGGGCGGGAGTTCACAGATACGCAGTATTTT. Its protein is CASSQGREFTDTQYF.

This chain joins TRBV2 and TRBJ2-1, with TRBD2 matching over 12 bases. Germline values: CDR1 SNHLY, CDR2 FYNNEI. The CDR3 covers 15 residues. With V trimmed by 3 bases and J by 7 bases, 4 bases remained unmatched. The CDR3 is CASSEKLAGGNEQFF. The CDR3 DNA follows: TGTGCCAGCAGTGAGAAACTAGCGGGAGGAAATGAGCAGTTCTTC.

This clonotype has only a few counts. The V gene is TRBV6-5, the J gene TRBJ2-2, with 9 positions matching TRBD1. CDR3 length: 14 amino acids. CDR1 and CDR2 (germline): MNHEY, SVGAGI. Unmatched junction bases numbered 1, after V lost 2 bases and J lost 6 bases. The CDR3 loop is CASSYGTGPGELFF. The CDR3 region has the DNA TGTGCCAGCAGTTACGGGACAGGGCCCGGGGAGCTGTTTTTT.

This clonotype occurred many times. The V and J genes are TRBV6-5 and TRBJ1-4, with D unclear. The V end was cut by 3 bases, the J end by 5 bases, with 10 bases between. Germline CDR1 is MNHEY and CDR2 is SVGAGI. The CDR3 is 14 residues long. The CDR3 DNA sequence: TGTGCCAGCAGTTATCGGCAGAAAAATGAAAAACTGTTTTTT. This translates into CASSYRQKNEKLFF.

In this sample, this clonotype turned up many times. The V and J genes are TRBV20-1 and TRBJ1-6, with 7 bases that match TRBD1. Losses at the gene ends were 5 bases for V and 9 bases for J; bases not matched to a gene: 10. CDR3 length equals 14 residues. Germline-derived CDR1 and CDR2 are DFQATT and SNEGSKA (reference sequence). The CDR3 DNA reads as TGCAGTGCTGACACCGGGACAGTGGGTTCACCCCTCCACTTT. Its protein product is CSADTGTVGSPLHF.

This clonotype has a count of ten or more. The chain employs TRBV20-1 and TRBJ2-5; TRBD2 agrees at 8 bases. The CDR3 consists of 15 residues. Looked up from germline, CDR1 is DFQATT and CDR2 is SNEGSKA (reference sequence). Trimming took 3 bases from V and 2 from J; bases not matched to a gene: 8. CDR3 region: CSARIPAGVQETQYF. Here the CDR3 DNA reads TGCAGTGCTAGGATTCCAGCGGGAGTTCAAGAGACCCAGTACTTC.

This clonotype was picked up a small number of times. The J gene is TRBJ2-1, the V gene TRBV7-9, with D possibly matching TRBD1 (5 bases). The CDR3 runs to 15 residues. Germline CDR1 reads SEHNR; CDR2 reads FQNEAQ (reference sequence). Trimming removed 1 base from V and 6 bases from J, with 13 bases in between. This CDR3 is CASSLGRTGINEQFF. CDR3 bases: TGTGCCAGCAGCTTAGGGCGCACAGGTATCAATGAGCAGTTCTTC.

This clonotype has ten or more counts. The rearrangement joins TRBV18 to TRBJ2-4, with a tentative D call TRBD1 (5 bases). The ends were cut back, 1 base at V and 9 bases at J, with 16 bases in the middle. CDR3 length: 15 amino acids. Germline CDR1 reads KGHSH; CDR2 reads LQKENI. The CDR3 nucleotides read TGTGCCAGCTCACCACGCATTCGGCGAAGGGGCATTCAGTACTTC. It yields the protein CASSPRIRRRGIQYF. Using reference TRBV18 and TRBJ2-4 for the parts outside the CDR3, the full variable domain is NAGVMQNPRHLVRRRGQEARLRCSPMKGHSHVYWYRQLPEEGLKFMVYLQKENIIDESGMPKERFSAEFPKEGPSILRIQQVVRGDSAAYFCASSPRIRRRGIQYFGAGTRLSVL.

The table lists this clonotype with many counts. V is TRBV6-5 and J is TRBJ2-1; D remains unclear. Germline CDR1 is MNHEY and CDR2 is SVGAGI. There are 12 residues in the CDR3. The germline V and J ends were trimmed by 0 bases and 8 bases, with 5 bases remaining between them. As DNA, the CDR3 is TGTGCCAGCAGTTACTCAGCCCATGAGCAGTTCTTC. This encodes CASSYSAHEQFF.

This clonotype was observed at least ten times. The chain links TRBV12-3 or TRBV12-4 to TRBJ2-7; D is unclear. The CDR3 covers 11 residues. Trimming cost V 5 bases and J 6 bases, with 8 bases left between them. The CDR3 DNA reads as TGTGCCAGCAGTCAATCGGTCGAGCAGTACTTC. It is translated as CASSQSVEQYF.